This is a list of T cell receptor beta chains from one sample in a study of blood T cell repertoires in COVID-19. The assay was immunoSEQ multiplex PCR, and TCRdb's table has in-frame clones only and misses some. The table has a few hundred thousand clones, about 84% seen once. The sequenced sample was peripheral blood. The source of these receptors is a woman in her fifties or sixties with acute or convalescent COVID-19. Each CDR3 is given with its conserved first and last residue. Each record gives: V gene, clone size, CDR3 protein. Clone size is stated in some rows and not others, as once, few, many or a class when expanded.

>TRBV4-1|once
CASSQTGGPQPQHF
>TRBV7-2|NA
CASSLGGFNTGELFF
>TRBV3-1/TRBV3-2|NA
CASRGLAGVGAGELFF
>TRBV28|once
CASSSGASSGNTIYF
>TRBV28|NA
CASSLLAGGTLWSQHF
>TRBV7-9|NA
CASSALTGTGGDNEQFF
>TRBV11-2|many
CASSSGVSYGYTF
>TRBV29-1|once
CSVGTGATVDTQYF
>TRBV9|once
CASSPRGGTGVFSSYEQYF
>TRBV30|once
CATTGVLEQYF
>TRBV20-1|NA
CSATPQMAQYF
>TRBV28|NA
CASNLLGQGAGEKLFF
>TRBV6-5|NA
CASRHSGTYEQYF
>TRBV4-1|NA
CASSQDPFTGGGFRTEAFF